A single sample gave rise to the 31 T cell receptor beta chains below, sequenced in a study of T cell responses to AZD1222 COVID-19 vaccine. Profiling relied on immunoSEQ multiplex PCR, and the TCRdb table lists in-frame clones only, not all of them. The sample shows roughly 67,000 clones, around nine tenths of them seen only once. The sample here was peripheral blood, taken on day 0 of AZD1222 vaccination. These receptors were obtained from an adult in good health.

Concerning this clone itself: The same CDR3 also results from other DNA sequences found in this sample. The chain links TRBV6-4 to TRBJ2-2; no firm D call. CDR1 is MRHNA and CDR2 is SNTAGT in the germline V gene. The V end was cut by 0 bases, the J end by 5 bases, with 4 bases between. The length of the CDR3 is 13 residues. The CDR3 DNA reads TGTGCCAGCAGTGACTCGGCAACCGGGGAGCTGTTTTTT. Protein product: CASSDSATGELFF.

The chain is built from TRBV5-4 and TRBJ1-6, with D perhaps matching TRBD1 (5 bases). The length of the CDR3 is 14 residues. CDR1 is SGHNT, CDR2 YYREEE, per germline (reference sequence). V was shortened by 0 bases and J by 9 bases, with 10 bases between the two germline ends. CDR3 residues: CASSLDGAGSPLHF. In DNA form, the CDR3 reads TGTGCCAGCAGCTTGGACGGGGCAGGTTCACCCCTCCACTTT.

This chain connects TRBV30 to TRBJ2-2; the match to TRBD2 covers 8 bases. Unmatched junction bases numbered 9, after V lost 6 bases and J lost 3 bases. Germline V lookup: CDR1 GTSNPN, CDR2 SVGIG (reference sequence). This CDR3 region has 15 residues. CDR3 amino acids: CACISGLVDTGELFF. As DNA, the CDR3 is TGTGCCTGCATATCGGGACTAGTGGACACCGGGGAGCTGTTTTTT. The whole variable domain, remainder taken from reference TRBV30 and TRBJ2-2, is SQTIHQWPATLVQPVGSPLSLECTVEGTSNPNLYWYRQAAGRGLQLLFYSVGIGQISSEVPQNLSASRPQDRQFILSSKKLLLSDSGFYLCACISGLVDTGELFFGEGSRLTVL.

J is TRBJ1-5 and V is TRBV11-1; D gene uncertain. Germline CDR1 reads SGHAT; CDR2 reads FQDESV (reference sequence). The CDR3 is 13 residues long. Trimming took 1 base from V and 5 from J, leaving 6 bases between them. The DNA of the CDR3 is TGTGCCAGCAGCTTAGGAAGGGATCAGCCCCAGCATTTT. This codes for CASSLGRDQPQHF. Supplemented by reference TRBV11-1 and TRBJ1-5, the full variable domain reads EAEVAQSPRYKITEKSQAVAFWCDPISGHATLYWYRQILGQGPELLVQFQDESVVDDSQLPKDRFSAERLKGVDSTLKIQPAELGDSAMYLCASSLGRDQPQHFGDGTRLSIL.

V and J are TRBV25-1 and TRBJ2-3; tentatively, D is TRBD1 (6 bases). With 6 bases removed from V and 3 bases from J, the gap between germline ends came to 13 bases. The CDR3 runs 14 residues. Germline V gene sequence: CDR1 MGHDK, CDR2 SYGVNS. The CDR3 sequence is CASSFPGETDTQYF. The CDR3 DNA sequence: TGTGCCAGCAGCTTCCCAGGGGAGACAGATACGCAGTATTTT.

The count of this clone is one. The gene calls are TRBV27 and TRBJ1-3; D ambiguous. Germline V gene data show CDR1 as MNHEY and CDR2 as SMNVEV (reference sequence). The CDR3 is 12 residues long. Deletions cut 8 bases from V and 4 bases from J, with 9 bases between. This chain's CDR3 is CASGQEGNTIYF. For the CDR3, the DNA is TGTGCCAGCGGCCAGGAGGGAAACACCATATATTTT.

The chain has TRBV6-5 and TRBJ1-6, with a tentative D call TRBD1 (5 bases). V lost 4 bases, J lost 8 bases, and 15 bases lay in between. The CDR3 contains 15 residues. Germline-derived CDR1 and CDR2 are MNHEY and SVGAGI. CDR3 sequence: CASSLGVRGDSPLHF. CDR3 bases: TGTGCCAGCAGTTTGGGGGTCAGAGGGGATTCACCCCTCCACTTT.

V and J are TRBV5-5 and TRBJ1-1; D is ambiguous. Trimming shortened V by 4 bases and J by 1 base, and 11 bases separated the two germline ends. The CDR3 totals 14 residues. CDR1 is SGHKS and CDR2 is YYEKEE in the germline V gene (reference sequence). DNA of the CDR3: TGTGCCAGCAGCACCTCAGTGGCGAACACTGAAGCTTTCTTT. It encodes CASSTSVANTEAFF.

The chain couples TRBV10-3 to TRBJ1-1; D is possibly TRBD1 (5 bases). The CDR3 has 14 residues. CDR1 ENHRY and CDR2 SYGVKD come from the germline V gene. The germline V and J ends were trimmed by 3 bases and 3 bases, with 11 bases remaining between them. DNA for the CDR3: TGTGCCATCAGTGAACGGGGGAAGGACACTGAAGCTTTCTTT. Encoded protein: CAISERGKDTEAFF.

The rearrangement joins TRBV24-1 to TRBJ1-3; D call uncertain. V lost 1 base and J lost 0, with 6 bases in between. Germline V gene data show CDR1 as KGHDR and CDR2 as SFDVKD. This CDR3 is 15 amino acids long. The CDR3 here is CATSDFKSSGNTIYF. CDR3 DNA: TGTGCCACCAGTGATTTTAAGAGCTCTGGAAACACCATATATTTT.

The chain combines TRBV6-1 with TRBJ1-2; D is ambiguous. The germline gives CDR1 MNHNS, CDR2 SASEGT. This CDR3 region has 15 residues. V lost 3 bases, J lost 2 bases, and 13 bases lay in between. The CDR3 spells CASSDSGRTNYGYTF. The CDR3 bases are TGTGCCAGCAGTGATAGCGGCAGAACGAACTATGGCTACACCTTC.

The chain links TRBV3-1 (or the pseudogene TRBV3-2) to TRBJ2-7; TRBD1 matches at 10 bases. After removal of 4 bases from V and 8 bases from J, the junction contained 8 bases not matched to a gene. The CDR3 spans 14 residues. Germline V lookup: CDR1 LGHDT, CDR2 YNNKEL (reference sequence). The CDR3 DNA follows: TGTGCCAGCAGCCCGTTAGGGACAGGGGTGAAGCAGTACTTC. It yields the protein CASSPLGTGVKQYF.

The chain recombines TRBV3-1 (or the pseudogene TRBV3-2) with TRBJ2-7; 14 nucleotides match TRBD2. The length of the CDR3 is 16 residues. The germline V gene has CDR1 LGHDT and CDR2 YNNKEL (reference sequence). The V gene end was trimmed by 1 base and the J gene end by 3 bases; junction bases not matched to a gene: 2. CDR3 in amino acids: CASSQAGTSGSYEQYF. The CDR3 DNA reads TGTGCCAGCAGCCAAGCCGGGACTAGCGGGAGCTACGAGCAGTACTTC.

The chain recombines TRBV29-1 with TRBJ2-5; D is perhaps TRBD1 (5 bases). Germline V gives CDR1 SQVTM, CDR2 ANQGSEA. This CDR3 spans 13 amino acids. V lost 8 bases and J 3 bases, leaving 16 bases between the germline ends. CDR3 protein: CSLNQGGEETQYF. Written as DNA, the CDR3 is TGCAGCCTAAACCAGGGTGGAGAAGAGACCCAGTACTTC. The whole variable domain, remainder taken from reference TRBV29-1 and TRBJ2-5, is SAVISQKPSRDICQRGTSLTIQCQVDSQVTMMFWYRQQPGQSLTLIATANQGSEATYESGFVIDKFPISRPNLTFSTLTVSNMSPEDSSIYLCSLNQGGEETQYFGPGTRLLVL.

The gene calls are TRBV5-8 and TRBJ1-5; tentative D call: TRBD1 (6 bases). In germline, CDR1 is SGHTS, CDR2 YDEGEE. Trimming removed 3 bases from V and 3 bases from J, with 13 bases in between. This CDR3 is 15 amino acids long. The CDR3 loop reads CASSWGGQTNQPQHF. CDR3 in DNA: TGTGCCAGCAGCTGGGGAGGACAGACCAATCAGCCCCAGCATTTT.

The V and J genes are TRBV4-1 and TRBJ2-5; D is uncertain. The CDR3 is 14 amino acids. V lost 2 bases to trimming and J lost 4 bases, with 11 bases between them. Looked up from germline, CDR1 is MGHRA and CDR2 is YSYEKL. The chain's CDR3 is CASSQSAVIETQYF. CDR3 in DNA: TGCGCCAGCAGCCAAAGTGCGGTAATAGAGACCCAGTACTTC.

This chain's CDR3 is CASSLDTGIYNEQFF. The CDR3 coding sequence is TGTGCCAGCAGCTTAGATACGGGAATTTACAATGAGCAGTTCTTC. The V gene is TRBV7-2, the J gene TRBJ2-1; D might be TRBD2 (5 bases). CDR3 length: 15 residues. V was pared by 1 base and J by 4 bases, with 11 bases between. Germline V gene sequence: CDR1 SGHTA, CDR2 FQGNSA.

CDR3 sequence (DNA): TGTGCCAGTAGTAGCAGGGGGCAAAGAAGCGGGAGATGGAATGAGCAGTTCTTC. Translated: CASSSRGQRSGRWNEQFF. V is TRBV19 and J is TRBJ2-1; D may correspond to TRBD1 or TRBD2 (8 bases each). Trimming took 4 bases from V and 7 from J, leaving 26 bases between them. The CDR3 has 18 residues. In germline, CDR1 is LNHDA, CDR2 SQIVND (reference sequence).

V usage is TRBV7-6 and J usage is TRBJ1-6, with 11 bases matching TRBD1. V was pared by 5 bases and J by 10 bases, with 7 bases of the junction left unmatched. The CDR3 runs to 15 residues. Germline CDR1 SGHVS, CDR2 FNYEAQ. The CDR3 loop is CASSARTGGLSPLHF. The CDR3 bases are TGTGCCAGCAGCGCGCGGACAGGGGGCTTATCACCCCTCCACTTT.

DNA of the CDR3: TGTGCCAGCTCACCGGCGATGGGGGCGAGCACAGATACGCAGTATTTT. Amino acid sequence: CASSPAMGASTDTQYF. The chain links TRBV18 to TRBJ2-3, with D possibly matching TRBD1 (6 bases). V lost 3 bases and J 0 bases, leaving 13 bases between the germline ends. CDR1 and CDR2 from the germline V gene are KGHSH and LQKENI. There are 16 residues in the CDR3.

The chain carries TRBV6-5 and TRBJ2-3, with a possible D match to TRBD2 (6 bases). The CDR3 extends over 13 amino acids. CDR1 and CDR2 from the germline V gene are MNHEY and SVGAGI. The ends were cut back, 6 bases at V and 2 bases at J, with 9 bases in the middle. CDR3 sequence: CASRPGLTDTQYF. The CDR3 nucleotides read TGTGCCAGCAGGCCGGGACTCACAGATACGCAGTATTTT.

The CDR3 DNA follows: TGTGCCACCCGGACTAGCGGTAATGCAGATACGCAGTATTTT. Amino acid sequence: CATRTSGNADTQYF. The genes are TRBV5-4 and TRBJ2-3, with 10 positions matching TRBD2. CDR1 is SGHNT and CDR2 is YYREEE in the germline V gene (reference sequence). The V segment lost 9 bases and the J segment 4 bases; nucleotides outside the gene matches: 8. CDR3 length: 14 residues.

This rearrangement joins TRBV6-6 to TRBJ2-2; TRBD2 matches at 7 bases. Germline assignment: CDR1 MNHNY and CDR2 SVGAGI (reference sequence). CDR3 length: 15 residues. Trimming cost V 7 bases and J 6 bases; bases outside gene matches: 11. Here the CDR3 DNA reads TGTGCCAGCATCCTCGAAGGACTAGTAGCCGGGGAGCTGTTTTTT. This codes for CASILEGLVAGELFF.

The CDR3 sequence is CAWSVLAAFGNTIYF. In nucleotides, the CDR3 is TGTGCCTGGAGTGTACTAGCGGCTTTTGGAAACACCATATATTTT. V and J are TRBV30 and TRBJ1-3; D remains ambiguous. V lost 0 bases to trimming and J lost 3 bases, with 12 bases between them. In germline, CDR1 is GTSNPN, CDR2 SVGIG (reference sequence). The CDR3 length is 15 residues.

This clone was found once. This sample also contains other DNA sequences that code for the same CDR3. The chain employs TRBV19 and TRBJ2-1; 10 bases align to TRBD1. After removal of 6 bases from V and 4 bases from J, the junction contained 3 bases not matched to a gene. This CDR3 region has 14 residues. CDR1 and CDR2 from the germline V gene are LNHDA and SQIVND (reference sequence). CDR3 DNA: TGTGCCAGTAGCCTGGGACAGGGGTACAATGAGCAGTTCTTC. It yields the protein CASSLGQGYNEQFF.

The rearrangement joins TRBV10-2 to TRBJ1-5, with D uncertain. Trimming left V 1 base short and J 8 bases short, with 12 bases between. CDR3 length equals 14 residues. The V gene's germline CDR1 is WSHSY and CDR2 SAAADI. Here the CDR3 DNA reads TGCGCCAGCAGTGAGTTTCTAGACGTTAAGCCCCAGCATTTT. Translated, it gives CASSEFLDVKPQHF.

V and J are TRBV7-9 and TRBJ1-1, with D tentatively TRBD1 (6 bases). The length of the CDR3 is 13 residues. Germline-derived CDR1 and CDR2 are SEHNR and FQNEAQ (reference sequence). Trimming removed 11 bases at V and 2 bases at J, with 15 bases between. The CDR3 region has the DNA TGTGCCCCCGAAGGGGACATAAACACTGAAGCTTTCTTT. Protein sequence: CAPEGDINTEAFF. Full variable domain (rest looked up from reference TRBV7-9 and TRBJ1-1): DTGVSQNPRHKITKRGQNVTFRCDPISEHNRLYWYRQTLGQGPEFLTYFQNEAQLEKSRLLSDRFSAERPKGSFSTLEIQRTEQGDSAMYLCAPEGDINTEAFFGQGTRLTVV.

The CDR3 DNA reads as TGTGCCACCAGTGATAGGACAGGTATAACGGATACGCAGTATTTT. Amino acids: CATSDRTGITDTQYF. The chain carries TRBV24-1 and TRBJ2-3; 7 bases fit TRBD1. J was trimmed by 6 bases and V by 3 bases; bases with no gene match: 8. This CDR3 has 15 amino acids. CDR1 and CDR2 from the germline V gene are KGHDR and SFDVKD.

V gene TRBV30 combines with J gene TRBJ2-5; 7 bases map to TRBD1. Germline CDR1 and CDR2: GTSNPN and SVGIG (reference sequence). This CDR3 comprises 17 residues. With V trimmed by 1 base and J by 0 bases, 11 bases remained unmatched. The CDR3 sequence: CAWSGWAGTAYQETQYF. CDR3 sequence (DNA): TGTGCCTGGAGTGGATGGGCCGGGACAGCGTACCAAGAGACCCAGTACTTC.

The chain has TRBV6-2 or TRBV6-3 and TRBJ1-5; D possibly corresponds to TRBD1 (5 bases). The V end was cut by 0 bases, the J end by 5 bases, with 8 bases between. Looked up from germline, CDR1 is MNHEY and CDR2 is SVGEGT. This CDR3 has 14 residues. The CDR3 region has the DNA TGTGCCAGCAGTTACTCGTCAGGGTATCAGCCCCAGCATTTT. This sequence encodes CASSYSSGYQPQHF.

The chain employs TRBV5-1 and TRBJ2-7, with a possible D match to TRBD2 (6 bases). Trimming left V 4 bases short and J 4 bases short, with 15 bases between. In germline, CDR1 is SGHRS, CDR2 YFSETQ. The CDR3 runs 14 residues. This CDR3 is CASSAGPASYEQYF. The DNA for the CDR3 is TGCGCCAGCAGCGCGGGACCGGCGTCTTACGAGCAGTACTTC.